These T cell receptor beta chains were read from a single sample in a study of radiation and T cells in renal cell carcinoma. Profiling relied on immunoSEQ multiplex PCR, and the TCRdb table lists in-frame clones only, not all of them. The sample has approximately 79,000 clones, about 81% seen once; the top ten hold approximately 6.4%. This sample comprised blood, obtained from a patient whose treatment included radiotherapy and nephrectomy. The receptors shown here come from a man in his 60s with renal cell carcinoma. Both conserved end residues are part of each CDR3. D genes are given only for firm matches. Expanded clones are given a class, and other clones once, few, many or no size at all.

j_call | v_call | clone_size | d_call | cdr3_aa | cdr3_nt
TRBJ2-1 | TRBV7-8 | - | - | CASSPGGDGDNEQFF | TGTGCCAGCAGCCCAGGGGGGGACGGGGACAATGAGCAGTTCTTC
TRBJ2-1 | TRBV21-1 | - | - | CASSKLSGTSGRKEDNEQFF | TGTGCCAGCAGCAAATTATCGGGGACTAGCGGGAGGAAGGAGGACAATGAGCAGTTCTTC
TRBJ2-7 | TRBV5-6 | - | TRBD1 | CASSPRGQGMVNYEQYF | TGTGCCAGCAGCCCGAGGGGGCAGGGAATGGTGAACTACGAGCAGTACTTC
TRBJ1-1 | TRBV19 | - | - | CASSVTGANTEAFF | TGTGCCAGTAGTGTAACAGGAGCGAACACTGAAGCTTTCTTT
TRBJ2-7 | TRBV10-3 | - | - | CAISDRQHEQYF | TGTGCCATCAGTGATAGGCAGCACGAGCAGTACTTC
TRBJ2-2 | TRBV29-1 | - | - | CSVGRDPNTGELFF | TGCAGCGTTGGACGGGATCCGAACACCGGGGAGCTGTTTTTT
TRBJ2-1 | TRBV19 | - | TRBD2 | CASSIGTSGRAYNEQFF | TGTGCCAGTAGTATCGGGACTAGCGGGAGGGCCTACAATGAGCAGTTCTTC
TRBJ2-4 | TRBV28 | - | TRBD2 | CASSLRVERDGPKNIQYF | TGTGCCAGCAGTTTGAGGGTCGAGCGGGATGGCCCCAAAAACATTCAGTACTTC
TRBJ2-1 | TRBV5-1 | - | TRBD1 | CASSPFRTGSLGEQFF | TGCGCCAGCAGCCCGTTCAGGACAGGATCTTTGGGGGAGCAGTTCTTC
TRBJ1-1 | TRBV29-1 | few | - | CSVEVRVRREAFF | TGCAGCGTTGAAGTCCGAGTTCGGAGGGAAGCTTTCTTT
TRBJ2-3 | TRBV18 | - | TRBD2 | CASSPRGTSGGSTDTQYF | TGTGCCAGCTCACCACGAGGGACTAGCGGAGGGAGCACAGATACGCAGTATTTT
TRBJ2-5 | TRBV7-9 | - | - | CASSLVRLMRETQYF | TGTGCCAGCAGCTTGGTTCGACTGATGCGAGAGACCCAGTACTTC
TRBJ1-5 | TRBV15 | - | - | CATSRDPGDQPQHF | TGTGCCACCAGCAGAGATCCAGGGGATCAGCCCCAGCATTTT
TRBJ1-3 | TRBV5-5 | - | TRBD1 | CASRWGQGSGNTIYF | TGTGCCAGCAGGTGGGGACAGGGCTCTGGAAACACCATATATTTT
TRBJ2-2 | TRBV5-1 | - | TRBD1 | CASSSRQGRNGELFF | TGCGCCAGCAGCTCCCGACAGGGAAGGAACGGGGAGCTGTTTTTT
TRBJ2-7 | TRBV19 | few | - | CASSTPGLAYEQYF | TGTGCCAGTAGTACCCCGGGTCTGGCCTACGAGCAGTACTTC
TRBJ2-7 | TRBV6-1 | - | - | CASSLASVYEQYF | TGTGCCAGCAGTCTTGCTAGCGTATACGAGCAGTACTTC
TRBJ1-1 | TRBV19 | - | TRBD1 | CASSIGRGLGTEAFF | TGTGCCAGTAGTATAGGGAGGGGGCTTGGCACTGAAGCTTTCTTT
TRBJ2-5 | TRBV19 | - | - | CASSARIWETQYF | TGTGCCAGTAGCGCGCGGATTTGGGAGACCCAGTACTTC
TRBJ2-1 | TRBV19 | - | - | CASGSGKSSYNEQFF | TGTGCCAGCGGTAGCGGCAAGAGCTCCTACAATGAGCAGTTCTTC
TRBJ2-1 | TRBV7-9 | - | TRBD1 | CAGQTGGAPNEQFF | TGTGCCGGACAAACAGGGGGCGCGCCCAATGAGCAGTTCTTC
TRBJ2-3 | TRBV30 | - | - | CAWSGEQTDTGDTQYF | TGTGCCTGGAGTGGGGAGCAGACTGATACGGGCGATACGCAGTATTTT
TRBJ1-3 | TRBV7-2 | - | TRBD1 | CASSLVAVGGQGLYF | TGTGCCAGCAGCTTAGTAGCGGTAGGGGGACAGGGCTTATATTTT
TRBJ1-2 | TRBV27 | - | TRBD1 | CASSLRTGGGYTF | TGTGCCAGCAGTTTACGGACAGGAGGAGGCTACACCTTC
TRBJ2-7 | TRBV25-1 | few | - | CASSELDTPKIAYEQYF | TGTGCCAGCAGTGAATTGGACACGCCGAAGATTGCCTACGAGCAGTACTTC
TRBJ2-1 | TRBV19 | once | - | CASSIAGVEFF | TGTGCCAGTAGTATAGCTGGGGTAGAGTTCTTC
TRBJ1-3 | TRBV30 | few | - | CAWRSQGFGNTIYF | TGTGCCTGGAGGAGCCAGGGGTTTGGAAACACCATATATTTT
TRBJ2-5 | TRBV5-1 | once | - | CASSLAVGVETQYF | TGCGCCAGCAGCTTGGCCGTCGGAGTTGAGACCCAGTACTTC
TRBJ1-4 | TRBV6-1 | once | TRBD1 | CASSELNRGSNEKLFF | TGTGCCAGCAGTGAGTTAAACAGGGGAAGCAATGAAAAACTGTTTTTT
TRBJ2-6 | TRBV11-1 | - | TRBD1 | CASSWTGSGANVLTF | TGTGCCAGCAGCTGGACAGGCTCTGGGGCCAACGTCCTGACTTTC
TRBJ1-2 | TRBV29-1 | - | - | CSVRIRSNGYTF | TGCAGCGTTCGAATTAGATCAAATGGCTACACCTTC
TRBJ2-7 | TRBV4-1 | - | - | CASSQGQQNYEQYF | TGCGCCAGCAGCCAAGGACAGCAAAACTACGAGCAGTACTTC
TRBJ1-2 | TRBV30 | - | - | CAWSAYDIGDHGYTF | TGTGCCTGGAGTGCCTACGATATAGGGGATCATGGCTACACCTTC
TRBJ1-5 | TRBV19 | - | - | CASSIEHYSNQPQHF | TGTGCCAGTAGTATAGAGCATTATAGCAATCAGCCCCAGCATTTT